The source of this T cell receptor beta chain is a study of blood T cells in healthy people across ages. Study context: About one barcoded beta molecule was captured per two T cells (by template switching).

Caucasian, healthy and from Russia, the donors were aged between about 6 and 100. The CDR3 sequence is 16 residues long. The germline V gene encodes CDR1 SGDLS and CDR2 YYNGEE. With 1 base clipped from V and 7 bases from J, the junction kept 6 bases outside the gene matches. Sample-barcoded 5' priming and a J-beta primer mix drove a second PCR of about 6 to 12 cycles. MiXCR was run by TCRdb on the 5' RACE reads, yielding one entry per CDR3 protein. The sample holds about 1.4 million distinct CDR3 sequences, approximately 59% seen once. The chain carries TRBV9 and TRBJ2-1, with TRBD2 identical over 12 bases. This clonotype was sampled from a man aged 18 to 30 in good health. Sequenced: blood. CDR3 region: CASSVPTSGGTNEQFF. The CDR3 region has the DNA TGTGCCAGCAGCGTACCCACTAGCGGGGGGACTAATGAGCAGTTCTTC.